The source of this TCR beta chain is a study of identifying expanded T cells in peripheral blood. Unmatched junction bases numbered 14, after V lost 0 bases and J lost 4 bases. Germline lookup yields CDR1 SEHNR and CDR2 FQNEAQ (reference sequence). CDR3 length equals 18 residues. Collection occurred without any documented infections or immune events in donors. The method was immunoSEQ multiplex PCR; TCRdb's version includes in-frame clones alone and lacks a portion of them. This sample carries tens of thousands of clones, 84% of them seen once, and the ten largest clones take around a fifth. The rearrangement uses TRBV7-9 and TRBJ2-5; 7 nucleotides line up with TRBD2. The sequenced sample consisted of blood. The TCR was taken from a person aged 18 to 70 in good health. CDR3 bases: TGTGCCAGCAGCTTAGCGCGGGGTAGCGGGCCCTGGGTAGAGACCCAGTACTTC. Its translation: CASSLARGSGPWVETQYF.